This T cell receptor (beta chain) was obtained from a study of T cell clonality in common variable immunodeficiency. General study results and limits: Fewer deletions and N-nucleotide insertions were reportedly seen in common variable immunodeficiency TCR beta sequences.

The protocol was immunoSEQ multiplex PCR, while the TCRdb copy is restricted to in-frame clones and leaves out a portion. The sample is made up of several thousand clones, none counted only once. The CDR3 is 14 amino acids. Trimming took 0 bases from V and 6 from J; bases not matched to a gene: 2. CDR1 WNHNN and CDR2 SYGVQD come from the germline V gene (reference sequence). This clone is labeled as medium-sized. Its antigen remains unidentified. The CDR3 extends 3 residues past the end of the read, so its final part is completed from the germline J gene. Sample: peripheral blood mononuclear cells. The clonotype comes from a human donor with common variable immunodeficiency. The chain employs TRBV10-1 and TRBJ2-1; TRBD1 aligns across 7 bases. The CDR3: CASSESGQPNEQFF. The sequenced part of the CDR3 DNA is TGCGCCAGCAGTGAGTCGGGACAGCCCAATGAG.